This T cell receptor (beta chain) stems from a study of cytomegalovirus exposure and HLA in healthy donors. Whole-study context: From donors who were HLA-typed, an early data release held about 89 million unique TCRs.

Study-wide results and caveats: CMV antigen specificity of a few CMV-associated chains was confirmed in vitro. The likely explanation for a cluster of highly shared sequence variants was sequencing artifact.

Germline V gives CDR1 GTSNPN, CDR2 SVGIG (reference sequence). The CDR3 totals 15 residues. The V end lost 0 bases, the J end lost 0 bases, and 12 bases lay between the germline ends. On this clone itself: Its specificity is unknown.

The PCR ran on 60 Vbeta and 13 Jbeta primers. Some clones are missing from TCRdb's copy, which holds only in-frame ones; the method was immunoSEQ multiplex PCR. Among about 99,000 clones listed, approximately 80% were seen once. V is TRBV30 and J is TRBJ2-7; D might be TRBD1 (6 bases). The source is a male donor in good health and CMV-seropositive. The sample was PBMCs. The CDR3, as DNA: TGTGCCTGGAGTGTAGGGACAATAAGCTCCTACGAGCAGTACTTC. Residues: CAWSVGTISSYEQYF.